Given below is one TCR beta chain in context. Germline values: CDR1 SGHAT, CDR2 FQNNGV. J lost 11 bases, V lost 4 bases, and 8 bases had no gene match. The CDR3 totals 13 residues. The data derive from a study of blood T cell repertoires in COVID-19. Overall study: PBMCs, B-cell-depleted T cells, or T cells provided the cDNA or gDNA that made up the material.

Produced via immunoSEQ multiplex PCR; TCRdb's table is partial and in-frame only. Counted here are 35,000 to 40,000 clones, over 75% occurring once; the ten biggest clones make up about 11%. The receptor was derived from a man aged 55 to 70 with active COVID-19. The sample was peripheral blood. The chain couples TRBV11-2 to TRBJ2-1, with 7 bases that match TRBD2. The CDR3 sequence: CASSSDGGVQQFF. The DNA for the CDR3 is TGTGCCAGCAGCTCAGATGGGGGGGTACAGCAGTTCTTC. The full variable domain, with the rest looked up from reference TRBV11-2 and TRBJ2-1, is EAGVAQSPRYKIIEKRQSVAFWCNPISGHATLYWYQQILGQGPKLLIQFQNNGVVDDSQLPKDRFSAERLKGVDSTLKIQPAKLEDSAVYLCASSSDGGVQQFFGPGTRLTVL.